This TCR beta chain derives from a study of blood T cell repertoires in COVID-19. Germline V gene lookup returns CDR1 SNHLY and CDR2 FYNNEI. This CDR3 has 14 residues. The V end was cut by 5 bases, the J end by 1 base, with 6 bases between. Clones were sequenced by immunoSEQ multiplex PCR, and TCRdb holds only the in-frame ones, with some missing. The sample includes some 120,000 clones, approximately 90% of them seen just once. Seattle researchers signed up patients amid active infection and tracked them longitudinally. The chain recombines TRBV2 with TRBJ1-6; D not certain. Sequencing was carried out using peripheral blood. The clonotype originates from a man aged 45 to 65 with COVID-19, enrolled during active disease. DNA for the CDR3: TGTGCCAGCAGTCAGATATCCTATAATTCACCCCTCCACTTT. Encoded protein: CASSQISYNSPLHF.